The clone carrying this T cell receptor (beta chain) showed up many times. The V gene end was trimmed by 8 bases and the J gene end by 2 bases; junction bases not matched to a gene: 10. CDR1 is MNHEY, CDR2 SVGAGI, per germline. The CDR3 extends over 16 amino acids. This specimen belongs to a study of spatial heterogeneity in lung cancer. Looking at the study overall: Sequencing consistently turned up more beta-chain sequences than alpha-chain sequences.

Stated time point: sample taken at primary tumor resection. Tumor, nontumor lung or frozen PBMC supplied whole RNA that was sequenced unsorted. The donors, roughly 70 patients with untreated early-stage non-small cell lung cancer, provided the samples. Each CDR3 protein is one row after TCRdb ran MiXCR on the 5' RACE reads. Of almost 75,000 distinct CDR3 sequences in the sample, 13% were seen once. The material was PBMCs, obtained at surgery. This TCR came from a male donor with early-stage non-small cell lung cancer. This chain connects TRBV6-5 to TRBJ2-7; TRBD2 matches at 12 bases. CDR3 in amino acids: CASRGWTSGTTYEQYF. The DNA for the CDR3 is TGTGCCAGCCGTGGATGGACTAGCGGGACGACCTACGAGCAGTACTTC.